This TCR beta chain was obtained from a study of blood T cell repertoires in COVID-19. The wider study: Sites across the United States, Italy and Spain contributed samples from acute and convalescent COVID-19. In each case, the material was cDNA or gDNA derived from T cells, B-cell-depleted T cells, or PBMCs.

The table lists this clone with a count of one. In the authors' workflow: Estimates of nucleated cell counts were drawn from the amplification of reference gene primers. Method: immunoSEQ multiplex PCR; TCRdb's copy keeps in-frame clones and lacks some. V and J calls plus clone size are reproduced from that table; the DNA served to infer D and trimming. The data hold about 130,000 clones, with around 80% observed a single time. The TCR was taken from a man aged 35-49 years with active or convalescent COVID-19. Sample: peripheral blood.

The CDR3 region is CASSLGLGNLRDTQYF. DNA for the CDR3: TGTGCCAGCAGCTTGGGACTAGGGAATTTAAGGGATACGCAGTATTTT. This chain joins TRBV5-5 and TRBJ2-3; TRBD2 is a possible D gene (6 bases). Germline V gene lookup returns CDR1 SGHKS and CDR2 YYEKEE (reference sequence). With 0 bases removed from V and 6 bases from J, the gap between germline ends came to 17 bases. CDR3 length: 16 residues.